This T cell receptor beta chain was retrieved from a study of blood T cells in healthy people across ages. About this clonotype itself: What it recognizes is unknown.

For the second PCR, which ran for roughly 7 to 11 cycles, a sample-barcoded 5' primer and a J-beta primer mix were used. No fewer than 2.5 million CDR3-containing paired-end reads came from each sample. MiXCR, run by TCRdb on the 5' RACE reads, gives a single entry per CDR3 protein. The sample lists roughly 1.7 million distinct CDR3 sequences, 34% occurring once. Study results and limitations: With naive T cell percentage, TCR beta diversity showed a strong correlation.

V lost 1 base to trimming and J lost 8 bases, with 15 bases between them. Germline values: CDR1 SEHNR, CDR2 FQNEAQ (reference sequence). This CDR3 is 15 amino acids long. This sequence was found in a woman in her 30s in good health. The rearrangement uses TRBV7-9 and TRBJ2-1, with D possibly matching TRBD1 (6 bases). The sample consisted of blood. CDR3 amino acids: CASSLEGGYSYEQFF. Written as DNA, the CDR3 is TGTGCCAGCAGCTTAGAAGGGGGTTATTCGTATGAGCAGTTCTTC. The full variable domain, with the rest looked up from reference TRBV7-9 and TRBJ2-1, is DTGVSQNPRHKITKRGQNVTFRCDPISEHNRLYWYRQTLGQGPEFLTYFQNEAQLEKSRLLSDRFSAERPKGSFSTLEIQRTEQGDSAMYLCASSLEGGYSYEQFFGPGTRLTVL.